These 13 T cell receptor beta chains came from one sample sequenced in a study of beta chain features in type 1 diabetes. What was sequenced were expressed TCRB transcripts, since all of the isolated RNA had been reverse transcribed. Sequencing was performed with immunoSEQ multiplex PCR; in TCRdb, only in-frame clones are kept and a portion is missing. The sample gives under 400,000 clones, around 13% of which show up once; more than 0.015% is in the top ten. Input material: naive CD4+ T cells from blood. The receptors were sampled from a man younger than 30 in good health.

This clone was picked up a small number of times. The J gene is TRBJ2-5, the V gene TRBV29-1; 8 positions match TRBD2. This CDR3 is built from 14 residues. Germline V gives CDR1 SQVTM, CDR2 ANQGSEA. Unmatched junction bases numbered 8, after V lost 6 bases and J lost 2 bases. Written as DNA, the CDR3 is TGCAGCGTGGGGGAGCGACTAGCGCAAGAGACCCAGTACTTC. Its protein is CSVGERLAQETQYF.

This clone turned up a few times. V usage is TRBV28 and J usage is TRBJ2-7; D is perhaps TRBD1 (8 bases). The CDR3 is 15 amino acids. Germline loops: CDR1 MDHEN, CDR2 SYDVKM. V dropped 8 bases and J dropped 0 bases, with 17 bases sitting between them. CDR3 sequence: CASCTGGADSYEQYF. CDR3 coding DNA: TGTGCCAGCTGCACAGGGGGGGCGGACTCCTACGAGCAGTACTTC.

The J gene is TRBJ2-2, the V gene TRBV6-5; 8 bases align to TRBD2. The CDR3 extends over 16 amino acids. With 0 bases clipped from V and 5 bases from J, the junction kept 5 bases outside the gene matches. Germline CDR1 reads MNHEY; CDR2 reads SVGAGI. The CDR3 DNA follows: TGTGCCAGCAGTTACTCTTTACCTAGCGGGACCGGGGAGCTGTTTTTT. Protein: CASSYSLPSGTGELFF.

This clone has a handful of counts. This rearrangement joins TRBV28 to TRBJ1-6; a possible D gene is TRBD1 (5 bases). V was trimmed by 8 bases and J by 9 bases, leaving 14 bases between them. CDR3 length: 13 residues. Germline V gene sequence: CDR1 MDHEN, CDR2 SYDVKM. The chain's CDR3 is CASVPRDLSPLHF. The CDR3 DNA follows: TGTGCCAGCGTTCCCAGGGATCTTTCACCCCTCCACTTT.

The chain uses TRBV30 and TRBJ2-7; D possibly corresponds to TRBD2 (6 bases). Germline V lookup: CDR1 GTSNPN, CDR2 SVGIG (reference sequence). This CDR3 has 11 residues. Trimming removed 3 bases from V and 6 bases from J, with 9 bases in between. The CDR3 sequence: CAWRQAGEQYF. The CDR3 nucleotides are TGTGCCTGGAGACAAGCGGGCGAGCAGTACTTC.

This clone showed up just a few times. The chain combines TRBV19 with TRBJ2-5; 9 bases fit TRBD2. The V gene end was trimmed by 5 bases and the J gene end by 5 bases; junction bases not matched to a gene: 6. This CDR3 comprises 14 residues. The germline V gene has CDR1 LNHDA and CDR2 SQIVND (reference sequence). The CDR3 loop reads CASSRLAGRETQYF. For the CDR3, the DNA is TGTGCCAGTAGTCGCCTAGCGGGGCGGGAGACCCAGTACTTC. Based on the CDR3 plus reference TRBV19 and TRBJ2-5, the full variable domain is DGGITQSPKYLFRKEGQNVTLSCEQNLNHDAMYWYRQDPGQGLRLIYYSQIVNDFQKGDIAEGYSVSREKKESFPLTVTSAQKNPTAFYLCASSRLAGRETQYFGPGTRLLVL.

This chain links TRBV5-1 with TRBJ2-7; TRBD1 might be the D (5 bases). Trimming took 0 bases from V and 5 from J, leaving 6 bases between them. Germline loops: CDR1 SGHRS, CDR2 YFSETQ. The CDR3 is 12 residues long. CDR3 bases: TGCGCCAGCAGCTTGGAGGGGAACGAGCAGTACTTC. It yields the protein CASSLEGNEQYF.

The chain carries TRBV7-9 and TRBJ1-1, with 8 bases matching TRBD1. The V and J ends lost 4 bases and 11 bases, in that order; junction bases with no gene match: 6. Germline CDR1 reads SEHNR; CDR2 reads FQNEAQ (reference sequence). The CDR3 covers 12 residues. CDR3 sequence: CASSSGQAPAFF. CDR3 coding DNA: TGTGCCAGCAGCTCGGGACAGGCGCCCGCTTTCTTT.

This clone was observed a few times. The chain employs TRBV2 and TRBJ2-7; 10 nucleotides line up with TRBD1. Germline loops: CDR1 SNHLY, CDR2 FYNNEI. V lost 6 bases to trimming and J lost 3 bases; unmatched junction nucleotides: 5. This CDR3 region has 14 residues. CDR3 region: CASSPRTGGYEQYF. CDR3 bases: TGTGCCAGCAGCCCTAGGACAGGGGGCTACGAGCAGTACTTC.

As concerns this clone: This specimen includes other DNA sequences encoding the same CDR3. The rearrangement joins TRBV29-1 to TRBJ1-1, with a weak D call TRBD1 (6 bases). Trimming pared 2 bases from V and 2 bases from J, leaving 9 bases between. The CDR3 extends over 13 amino acids. CDR1 is SQVTM and CDR2 is ANQGSEA in the germline V gene. The CDR3 region has the DNA TGCAGCGTTGAAACAGGGCGTAACACTGAAGCTTTCTTT. This gives the protein CSVETGRNTEAFF.

The chain couples TRBV19 to TRBJ1-2, with 8 bases identical to TRBD1. Germline V gene lookup returns CDR1 LNHDA and CDR2 SQIVND (reference sequence). V lost 5 bases to trimming and J lost 7 bases; unmatched junction nucleotides: 9. The CDR3 is made up of 14 amino acids. Here the CDR3 DNA reads TGTGCCAGTAGTCCGGGACAGGCTCGGGGTGGCTACACCTTC. It specifies CASSPGQARGGYTF.

There are a few counts of this clone. This chain links TRBV5-4 with TRBJ2-1; 8 nucleotides align to TRBD1. The V gene's germline CDR1 is SGHNT and CDR2 YYREEE (reference sequence). V lost 4 bases to trimming and J lost 1 base; unmatched junction nucleotides: 7. The length of the CDR3 is 16 residues. CDR3 DNA: TGTGCCAGCAGCCCCCCCGGGACAGGATCCTACAATGAGCAGTTCTTC. It codes for CASSPPGTGSYNEQFF.

This clone appeared once. Other nucleotide sequences from this sample produce the same CDR3. This chain uses TRBV30 with TRBJ2-6, with D uncertain. This CDR3 region has 13 residues. Germline V gives CDR1 GTSNPN, CDR2 SVGIG (reference sequence). Trimming removed 2 bases from V and 1 base from J, with 3 bases in between. CDR3 protein: CAWSPSGANVLTF. CDR3 nucleotides: TGTGCCTGGAGTCCGTCTGGGGCCAACGTCCTGACTTTC.